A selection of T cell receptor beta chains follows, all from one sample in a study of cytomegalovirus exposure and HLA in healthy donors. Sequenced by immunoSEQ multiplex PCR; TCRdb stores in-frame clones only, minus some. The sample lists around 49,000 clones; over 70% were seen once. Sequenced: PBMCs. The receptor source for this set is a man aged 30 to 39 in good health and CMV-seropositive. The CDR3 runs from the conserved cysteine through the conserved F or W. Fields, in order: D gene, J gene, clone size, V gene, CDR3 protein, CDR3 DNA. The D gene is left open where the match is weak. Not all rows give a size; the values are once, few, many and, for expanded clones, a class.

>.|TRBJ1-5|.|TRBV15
CATSREGGYNQPQHF
TGTGCCACCAGCAGAGAAGGAGGGTACAATCAGCCCCAGCATTTT
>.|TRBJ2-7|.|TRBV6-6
CASTPHGIHEQYF
TGTGCCAGCACCCCCCACGGTATCCACGAGCAGTACTTC
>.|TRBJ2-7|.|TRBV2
CASSVGTYEQYF
TGTGCCAGCAGTGTCGGGACCTACGAGCAGTACTTC
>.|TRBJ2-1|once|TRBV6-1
CASTKDTLARQFF
TGTGCCAGCACCAAGGACACCCTGGCTAGGCAGTTCTTC
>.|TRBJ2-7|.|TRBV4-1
CASSQLPGHRDYEQYF
TGCGCCAGCAGCCAGTTACCGGGTCACCGGGACTACGAGCAGTACTTC
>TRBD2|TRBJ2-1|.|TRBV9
CASSVGGLAGLEEQFF
TGTGCCAGCAGCGTAGGGGGACTAGCGGGCTTAGAGGAGCAGTTCTTC
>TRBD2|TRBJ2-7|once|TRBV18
CASSPPQGGGASEQYF
TGTGCCAGCTCACCTCCCCAGGGCGGGGGGGCCAGTGAGCAGTACTTC
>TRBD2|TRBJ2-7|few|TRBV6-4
CASSRTSGGEYEQYF
TGTGCCAGCAGCCGGACTAGCGGGGGCGAATACGAGCAGTACTTC
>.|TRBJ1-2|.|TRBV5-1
CASSARGGTNYGYTF
TGCGCCAGCAGCGCCCGGGGAGGAACGAACTATGGCTACACCTTC
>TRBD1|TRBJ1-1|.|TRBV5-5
CASSTDRATFF
TGTGCCAGCAGCACTGACAGGGCTACTTTCTTT
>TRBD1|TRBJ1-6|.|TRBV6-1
CASTRDSNSPLHF
TGTGCCAGCACCCGGGACAGCAATTCACCCCTCCACTTT
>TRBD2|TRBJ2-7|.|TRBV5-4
CASSLEATGRGGRYEQYF
TGTGCCAGCAGCTTGGAGGCTACGGGGCGGGGGGGCAGGTACGAGCAGTACTTC
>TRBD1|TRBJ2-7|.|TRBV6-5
CASSHGQDATYEQYF
TGTGCCAGCAGTCACGGACAGGATGCCACCTACGAGCAGTACTTC
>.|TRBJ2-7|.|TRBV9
CASSVQVNSYEQYF
TGTGCCAGCAGCGTACAGGTAAACTCCTACGAGCAGTACTTC
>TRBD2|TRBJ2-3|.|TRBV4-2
CASSQGSLAGGLDTQYF
TGTGCCAGCAGCCAAGGCAGTCTAGCGGGGGGGCTAGATACGCAGTATTTT
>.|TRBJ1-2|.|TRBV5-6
CASSLGGQPYGYTF
TGTGCCAGCAGCTTGGGCGGACAGCCATATGGCTACACCTTC
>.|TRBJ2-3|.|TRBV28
CASSFFFSAPNTDTQYF
TGTGCCAGCAGTTTTTTCTTTAGCGCGCCCAATACAGATACGCAGTATTTT
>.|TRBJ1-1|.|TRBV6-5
CASSYSTGRNTEAFF
TGTGCCAGCAGTTACTCAACAGGGAGGAACACTGAAGCTTTCTTT
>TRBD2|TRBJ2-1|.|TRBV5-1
CASSRVPGLAGAISSYNEQFF
TGCGCCAGCAGTCGAGTCCCGGGACTAGCGGGGGCCATCAGCTCCTACAATGAGCAGTTCTTC
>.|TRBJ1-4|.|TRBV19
CASSLALAGTGEKLFF
TGTGCCAGTAGTCTAGCACTAGCCGGGACGGGTGAAAAACTGTTTTTT
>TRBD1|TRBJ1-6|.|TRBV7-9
CASSLADRANSPLHF
TGTGCCAGCAGCTTAGCCGACAGGGCCAATTCACCCCTCCACTTT
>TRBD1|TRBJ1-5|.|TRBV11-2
CASSRTGMDQPQHF
TGTGCCAGCAGCCGGACAGGGATGGATCAGCCCCAGCATTTT
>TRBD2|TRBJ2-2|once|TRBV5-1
CASSSGTSGGRSPGELFF
TGCGCCAGCAGCTCCGGGACTAGCGGGGGGCGGTCCCCCGGGGAGCTGTTTTTT
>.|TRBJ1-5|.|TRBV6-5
CASSPYVLQPQHF
TGTGCCAGCAGTCCCTATGTACTACAGCCCCAGCATTTT
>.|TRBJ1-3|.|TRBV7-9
CASSSGGKGSGNTIYF
TGTGCCAGCAGCTCCGGGGGTAAAGGCTCTGGAAACACCATATATTTT
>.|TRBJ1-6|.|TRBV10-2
CASSVETPRSPPHF
TGCGCCAGCAGTGTTGAGACTCCGAGATCACCCCCCCACTTT
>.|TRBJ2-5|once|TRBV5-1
CASSLALRSAQYF
TGCGCCAGCAGCTTGGCGTTGCGGTCGGCCCAGTACTTC
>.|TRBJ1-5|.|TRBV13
CASSFGRGGNQPQHF
TGTGCCAGCAGCTTCGGCAGGGGTGGCAATCAGCCCCAGCATTTT
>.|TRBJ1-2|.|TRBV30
CAGAPNNYGYTF
TGTGCGGGGGCTCCCAACAACTATGGCTACACCTTC
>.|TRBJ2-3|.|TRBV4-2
CASSQYRGGTDTQYF
TGTGCCAGCAGCCAATATCGGGGAGGCACAGATACGCAGTATTTT
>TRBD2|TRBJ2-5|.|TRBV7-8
CASSLEISSSGEMETQYF
TGTGCCAGCAGCTTAGAGATTTCGTCTAGCGGGGAGATGGAGACCCAGTACTTC
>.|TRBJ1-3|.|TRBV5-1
CASKTQGPDISGNTIYF
TGCGCCAGCAAGACACAGGGACCCGATATTTCTGGAAACACCATATATTTT
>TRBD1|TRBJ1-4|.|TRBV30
CAWNTGGVEKLFF
TGTGCCTGGAATACAGGGGGCGTTGAAAAACTGTTTTTT
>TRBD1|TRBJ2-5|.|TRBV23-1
CASSPHLPDRGETQYF
TGCGCCAGCAGTCCCCACCTCCCGGACAGGGGAGAGACCCAGTACTTC
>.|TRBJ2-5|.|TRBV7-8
CASSLDGKASQETQYF
TGTGCCAGCAGCTTAGATGGTAAAGCCTCGCAAGAGACCCAGTACTTC
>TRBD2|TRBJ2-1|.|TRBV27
CASSFPSGEYNEQFF
TGTGCCAGCAGTTTCCCTAGCGGGGAATACAATGAGCAGTTCTTC
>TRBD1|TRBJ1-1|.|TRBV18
CASSLTRTGGTEAFF
TGTGCCAGCTCTCTGACTAGGACAGGGGGCACTGAAGCTTTCTTT
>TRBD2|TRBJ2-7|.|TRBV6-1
CASSRLAGPLEQYF
TGTGCCAGCAGCAGACTAGCGGGGCCCTTAGAGCAGTACTTC
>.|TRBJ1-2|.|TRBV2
CASSENSNYGYTF
TGTGCCAGCAGTGAAAACAGTAACTATGGCTACACCTTC
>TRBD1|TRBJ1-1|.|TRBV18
CASSPPDRFAFF
TGTGCCAGCTCACCACCGGACAGGTTCGCTTTCTTT